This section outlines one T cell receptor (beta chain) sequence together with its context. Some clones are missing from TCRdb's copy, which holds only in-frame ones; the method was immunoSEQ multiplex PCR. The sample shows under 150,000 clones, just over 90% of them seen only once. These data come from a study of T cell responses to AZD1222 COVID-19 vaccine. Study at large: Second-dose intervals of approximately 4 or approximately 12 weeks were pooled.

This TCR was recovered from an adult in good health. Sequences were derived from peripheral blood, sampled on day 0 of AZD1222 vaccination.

CDR3 coding DNA: TGTGCCAGCAGCCCCGCGGACTACCCTTGGGAGCAGTACTTC. Protein: CASSPADYPWEQYF. V gene TRBV9 combines with J gene TRBJ2-7; D may be TRBD2 (6 bases). The V end lost 4 bases, the J end lost 7 bases, and 18 bases lay between the germline ends. The CDR3 length is 14 residues. In germline, CDR1 is SGDLS, CDR2 YYNGEE. The full variable domain, completed using reference TRBV9 and TRBJ2-7, is DSGVTQTPKHLITATGQRVTLRCSPRSGDLSVYWYQQSLDQGLQFLIQYYNGEERAKGNILERFSAQQFPDLHSELNLSSLELGDSALYFCASSPADYPWEQYFGPGTRLTVT.